Each of the 22 T cell receptor beta chains below was sequenced from the same sample in a study of cytomegalovirus exposure and HLA in healthy donors. Vbeta (60) and Jbeta (13) primers were used in the PCR. Using immunoSEQ multiplex PCR, the repertoire was profiled, and TCRdb retains in-frame clones only, with some absent. Here the sample spans 150,000 to 200,000 clones, about 80% being singletons. The sample comprised PBMCs. All receptors derive from a female donor in good health and CMV-seronegative.

The chain has TRBV2 and TRBJ1-5; TRBD1 aligns across 7 bases. With V trimmed by 7 bases and J by 5 bases, 5 bases remained unmatched. The CDR3 is 13 amino acids. Germline loops: CDR1 SNHLY, CDR2 FYNNEI. The CDR3 loop reads CASNTDRDQPQHF. CDR3 DNA: TGTGCCAGCAACACCGACAGGGATCAGCCCCAGCATTTT. The full variable domain, its missing parts supplied by reference TRBV2 and TRBJ1-5, is EPEVTQTPSHQVTQMGQEVILRCVPISNHLYFYWYRQILGQKVEFLVSFYNNEISEKSEIFDDQFSVERPDGSNFTLKIRSTKLEDSAMYFCASNTDRDQPQHFGDGTRLSIL.

The chain couples TRBV19 to TRBJ1-5; 7 nucleotides align to TRBD1. Germline V gene data show CDR1 as LNHDA and CDR2 as SQIVND (reference sequence). V lost 4 bases, J lost 5 bases, and 11 bases stayed unmatched. The CDR3 sequence is 16 residues long. The chain's CDR3 is CASSTGGTEDYQPQHF. DNA for the CDR3: TGTGCCAGTAGTACGGGGGGGACAGAGGACTATCAGCCCCAGCATTTT.

The CDR3 reads CASSVQGRTGNTIYF. CDR3 in DNA: TGTGCCAGCAGCGTACAGGGCCGAACTGGAAACACCATATATTTT. The V and J genes are TRBV11-1 and TRBJ1-3; tentatively, D is TRBD1 (6 bases). The CDR3 is 15 residues long. Germline V gene data show CDR1 as SGHAT and CDR2 as FQDESV (reference sequence). With 5 bases removed from V and 2 bases from J, the gap between germline ends came to 13 bases.

With respect to this clone: This CDR3 is missing its conserved last phenylalanine or tryptophan, likely due to a read error. Because the CDR3's place on the DNA is in doubt, the DNA is left out and the CDR3 is given as listed by TCRdb. J is TRBJ1-2 and V is TRBV5-4; TRBD1 reflects the table's D call only, with no check against the DNA. Germline V gene sequence: CDR1 SGHNT, CDR2 YYREEE (reference sequence). The CDR3 spans 14 amino acids, including both terminal residues. CDR3 residues: CASSIDRGPGYPTL.

The chain carries TRBV7-9 and TRBJ2-1; the D gene is possibly TRBD2 (7 bases). Trimming pared 7 bases from V and 7 bases from J, leaving 23 bases between. Germline V lookup: CDR1 SEHNR, CDR2 FQNEAQ (reference sequence). This CDR3 has 16 residues. The CDR3 is CASTFRSGGELNEQFF. The CDR3 DNA reads TGTGCCAGCACCTTTAGGTCGGGGGGCGAACTTAATGAGCAGTTCTTC.

The gene calls are TRBV5-1 and TRBJ2-2; D is unclear. V lost 0 bases and J 6 bases, leaving 6 bases between the germline ends. Germline CDR1 and CDR2: SGHRS and YFSETQ. This CDR3 has 13 amino acids. The CDR3 protein is CASSLDSPGELFF. As DNA, the CDR3 is TGCGCCAGCAGCTTGGACAGTCCCGGGGAGCTGTTTTTT. Combining the CDR3 with reference TRBV5-1 and TRBJ2-2 gives the whole variable domain KAGVTQTPRYLIKTRGQQVTLSCSPISGHRSVSWYQQTPGQGLQFLFEYFSETQRNKGNFPGRFSGRQFSNSRSEMNVSTLELGDSALYLCASSLDSPGELFFGEGSRLTVL.

This clone occurred a few times. Other DNA sequences of this sample code for an identical CDR3. This chain links TRBV6-1 with TRBJ1-5; TRBD1 matches at 8 bases. Per the germline V gene, CDR1 is MNHNS and CDR2 is SASEGT. J lost 4 bases, V lost 5 bases, and 4 bases had no gene match. The CDR3 runs to 14 residues. In DNA form, the CDR3 reads TGTGCCAGCAGTCTTGACAGGGGTAATCAGCCCCAGCATTTT. Protein sequence: CASSLDRGNQPQHF.

The chain is built from TRBV27 and TRBJ2-3; weak D call: TRBD1 (6 bases). CDR3 size: 15 residues. V dropped 3 bases and J dropped 3 bases, with 13 bases sitting between them. Germline V lookup: CDR1 MNHEY, CDR2 SMNVEV (reference sequence). CDR3 in amino acids: CASSLFGGETDTQYF. CDR3 in DNA: TGTGCCAGCAGTTTGTTTGGGGGCGAGACAGATACGCAGTATTTT.

The chain uses TRBV19 and TRBJ1-6; possibly TRBD1 for D (5 bases). The V gene's germline CDR1 is LNHDA and CDR2 SQIVND (reference sequence). Trimming took off 3 bases at V and 6 bases at J, with 15 bases between the two ends. CDR3 length: 16 amino acids. CDR3 nucleotide sequence: TGTGCCAGTAGTATCATGGGGCCTTCGGCTAATTCACCCCTCCACTTT. It translates to CASSIMGPSANSPLHF.

The chain joins TRBV7-9 to TRBJ2-5, with D possibly matching TRBD1 (5 bases). Germline loops: CDR1 SEHNR, CDR2 FQNEAQ (reference sequence). CDR3 length: 16 residues. With 5 bases removed from V and 1 base from J, the gap between germline ends came to 17 bases. CDR3 DNA: TGTGCCAGCAGCACCGCTCCAGGACACCTCCAAGAGACCCAGTACTTC. Protein sequence: CASSTAPGHLQETQYF.

The V call is TRBV7-2, the J call TRBJ2-7; 7 bases line up with TRBD2. Germline lookup yields CDR1 SGHTA and CDR2 FQGNSA. The V segment lost 3 bases and the J segment 3 bases; nucleotides outside the gene matches: 8. The CDR3 has 15 residues. CDR3 region: CASSLGTIQNYEQYF. CDR3 nucleotides: TGTGCCAGCAGCTTGGGGACTATCCAAAACTACGAGCAGTACTTC.

This clone was detected only once. The chain joins TRBV19 to TRBJ2-7, with D possibly matching TRBD1 (7 bases). Trimming took off 7 bases at V and 0 bases at J, with 16 bases between the two ends. The CDR3 covers 15 residues. Germline V CDR1 and CDR2: LNHDA, SQIVND (reference sequence). The CDR3 loop reads CASKMGGTVSYEQYF. The CDR3 DNA reads TGTGCCAGTAAAATGGGCGGGACAGTCTCCTACGAGCAGTACTTC.

This chain joins TRBV7-6 and TRBJ1-5; weak D call: TRBD1 (5 bases). The length of the CDR3 is 15 residues. The V gene lost 1 base and the J gene lost 6 bases, with 13 bases spanning the gap. Germline V CDR1 and CDR2: SGHVS, FNYEAQ. This CDR3 is CASSLDLGHGQPQHF. The CDR3 nucleotides read TGTGCCAGCAGCTTAGATTTGGGGCACGGTCAGCCCCAGCATTTT.

The rearrangement uses TRBV5-1 and TRBJ2-5; weak D call: TRBD2 (5 bases). This CDR3 spans 16 amino acids. CDR1 and CDR2 (germline): SGHRS, YFSETQ. Trimming cost V 0 bases and J 0 bases, with 12 bases left between them. The CDR3 loop is CASSLESGAYQETQYF. The CDR3 DNA sequence: TGCGCCAGCAGCTTGGAGAGCGGAGCCTACCAAGAGACCCAGTACTTC.

The chain combines TRBV15 with TRBJ2-2; TRBD2 matches at 7 bases. The CDR3 consists of 17 residues. Germline CDR1 is LNHNV and CDR2 is YYDKDF (reference sequence). The trim removed 5 bases at V and 1 base at J, leaving 10 bases unmatched. CDR3 sequence (DNA): TGTGCCACCAGCCAGCGCGGGGAGGGACGGAACACCGGGGAGCTGTTTTTT. Translation: CATSQRGEGRNTGELFF.

The rearrangement joins TRBV29-1 to TRBJ1-1; 7 bases are a match to TRBD1. The J segment lost 2 bases and the V segment lost 8 bases, leaving 11 bases of the junction unmatched. CDR1 and CDR2 from the germline V gene are SQVTM and ANQGSEA. This CDR3 is 14 amino acids long. The CDR3 here is CSLSRGATNTEAFF. CDR3 sequence (DNA): TGCAGCCTCTCCAGGGGGGCGACCAACACTGAAGCTTTCTTT.

The genes are TRBV5-1 and TRBJ2-1; 11 bases are a match to TRBD2. This CDR3 contains 16 residues. Germline V lookup: CDR1 SGHRS, CDR2 YFSETQ. V dropped 4 bases and J dropped 9; count of bases not matched to a gene: 12. The CDR3 protein is CASSRGDSGRATEQFF. The CDR3 DNA reads as TGCGCCAGCAGCAGGGGGGATAGCGGGAGGGCCACTGAGCAGTTCTTC.

This chain links TRBV6-1 with TRBJ1-5; tentatively, D is TRBD1 (6 bases). The V gene's germline CDR1 is MNHNS and CDR2 SASEGT. The CDR3 loop spans 16 amino acids. V was clipped by 3 bases and J by 6 bases, with 18 bases between them. In DNA, the CDR3 is TGTGCCAGCAGTGATCGGACAGCTTCTGGGGGTCAGCCCCAGCATTTT. Translated, it gives CASSDRTASGGQPQHF.

The chain employs TRBV2 and TRBJ1-2; unclear D gene. Germline CDR1 reads SNHLY; CDR2 reads FYNNEI. This CDR3 spans 11 amino acids. V was trimmed by 5 bases and J by 3 bases, leaving 4 bases between them. In DNA, the CDR3 is TGTGCCAGCAGTCTGTACTATGGCTACACCTTC. This encodes CASSLYYGYTF.

The rearrangement links TRBV10-3 to TRBJ1-1, with D hard to call. CDR3 size: 12 residues. V lost 2 bases and J 3 bases, leaving 4 bases between the germline ends. Looked up from germline, CDR1 is ENHRY and CDR2 is SYGVKD. As DNA, the CDR3 is TGTGCCATCAGTGAGCGAGACACTGAAGCTTTCTTT. Translating gives CAISERDTEAFF.

V gene TRBV11-2 combines with J gene TRBJ1-1, with D possibly being TRBD1 (5 bases). This CDR3 has 14 residues. The germline V and J ends were trimmed by 6 bases and 3 bases, with 14 bases remaining between them. Germline V gene sequence: CDR1 SGHAT, CDR2 FQNNGV. CDR3 nucleotides: TGTGCCAGCAGACATGGGGGGAGCGACACTGAAGCTTTCTTT. Translation gives CASRHGGSDTEAFF.

The rearrangement links TRBV2 to TRBJ2-1; D is undetermined. This CDR3 spans 13 amino acids. The germline CDR1 and CDR2 sequences are SNHLY and FYNNEI. Trimming cost V 4 bases and J 3 bases, with 7 bases left between them. CDR3 bases: TGTGCCAGCAGTGCTTTTCTCTACAATGAGCAGTTCTTC. This gives the protein CASSAFLYNEQFF.